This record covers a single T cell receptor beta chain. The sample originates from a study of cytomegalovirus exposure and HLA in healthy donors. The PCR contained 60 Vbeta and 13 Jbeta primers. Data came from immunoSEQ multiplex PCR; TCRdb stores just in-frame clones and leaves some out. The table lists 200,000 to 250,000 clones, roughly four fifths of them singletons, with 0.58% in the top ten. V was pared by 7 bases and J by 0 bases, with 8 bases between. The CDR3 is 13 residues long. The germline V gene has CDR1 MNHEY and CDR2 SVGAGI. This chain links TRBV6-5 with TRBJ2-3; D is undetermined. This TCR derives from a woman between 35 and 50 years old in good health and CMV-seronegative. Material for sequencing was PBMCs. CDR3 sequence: CASKTSSTDTQYF. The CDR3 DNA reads TGTGCCAGCAAGACATCTAGCACAGATACGCAGTATTTT.